The text below deals with one T cell receptor (beta chain). The antigen remains undetermined. The sample comes from a study of beta chain features in type 1 diabetes. Study-level information: The study examined 90 million to 130 million sorted cells across all samples. Study-wide results and caveats: In comparison with healthy donors, patients had naive, central memory and Treg TCRB repertoires that appeared more similar. Shorter TCRB CDR3s, moderately but significantly so, were found in Type 1 diabetes patients in all four CD4+ subsets.

Trimming pared 0 bases from V and 1 base from J, leaving 5 bases between. Germline loops: CDR1 SQVTM, CDR2 ANQGSEA. The CDR3 loop spans 13 amino acids. The entirety of the isolated RNA underwent reverse transcription, so expressed TCRB transcripts were sequenced. The data were produced by immunoSEQ multiplex PCR, yet TCRdb's version contains in-frame clones alone and is incomplete. The sample consists of 140,000 to 150,000 clones, roughly 50% of them appearing once. The authors sorted CD4+ naive, central memory, regulatory and stem cell-like memory cells via CD45RO/CCR7/CD25/CD127/CD95/CD27. Sample: Tregs from blood. This clonotype was sampled from a man aged 18 to 30 in good health. V gene TRBV29-1 combines with J gene TRBJ2-3; unclear D gene. This chain's CDR3 is CSVEDPGTDTQYF. CDR3 nucleotides: TGCAGCGTTGAAGATCCAGGCACAGATACGCAGTATTTT.